A single sample gave rise to the 16 T cell receptor beta chains below, sequenced in a study of vaccination effects on CD4 cells after COVID-19. In the ViraFEST assay, antigen-specific CD4+ clonotypes were identified by expansion after peptide-pool stimulation. At the end of about 9 days of culture, CD4+ T cells were isolated. From March to December 2020, the person had a SARS-CoV-2 infection that was confirmed by PCR. TCRdb keeps only in-frame clones here, not all; method: immunoSEQ multiplex PCR. The sample consists of 35,000 to 45,000 clones, approximately 73% of them appearing once. These receptors are not linked to any known antigen. Sample: CD4+ T cells from PBMCs cultured with a peptide pool, taken before COVID-19 vaccination. The receptors stem from a human donor who had a prior SARS-CoV-2 infection.

The chain combines TRBV30 with TRBJ2-2; possibly TRBD2 for D (6 bases). Germline V gene sequence: CDR1 GTSNPN, CDR2 SVGIG (reference sequence). This CDR3 has 16 amino acids. V was pared by 3 bases and J by 2 bases, with 16 bases between. The CDR3 reads CAWSGPGGDNTGELFF. CDR3 DNA sequence: TGTGCCTGGAGCGGGCCGGGCGGGGATAACACCGGGGAGCTGTTTTTT.

This chain uses TRBV3-1 (or the pseudogene TRBV3-2) with TRBJ1-1, with D maybe TRBD1 (5 bases). V was clipped by 4 bases and J by 3 bases, with 9 bases between them. The CDR3 is made up of 13 amino acids. The germline V gene encodes CDR1 LGHDT and CDR2 YNNKEL (reference sequence). CDR3 sequence reads: CASSLEGDTEAFF. In DNA, the CDR3 is TGTGCCAGCAGCCTTGAAGGGGACACTGAAGCTTTCTTT.

The rearrangement links TRBV29-1 to TRBJ2-1, with D possibly TRBD1 on 6 matching bases. The V and J ends lost 7 bases and 4 bases respectively, with 20 bases between them. Per the germline V gene, CDR1 is SQVTM and CDR2 is ANQGSEA. This CDR3 is 15 amino acids long. CDR3 DNA: TGCAGCGCGATCGTTCCGGGACACCAATACAATGAGCAGTTCTTC. Translating it yields CSAIVPGHQYNEQFF.

This chain joins TRBV7-9 and TRBJ2-1; D remains unclear. Trimming removed 5 bases from V and 7 bases from J, with 15 bases in between. The CDR3 runs to 14 residues. CDR1 is SEHNR and CDR2 is FQNEAQ in the germline V gene (reference sequence). CDR3 amino acids: CASSETRSFNEQFF. In nucleotides, the CDR3 is TGTGCCAGCAGCGAGACCAGGAGTTTTAATGAGCAGTTCTTC.

The chain links TRBV9 to TRBJ2-6, with TRBD2 identical over 9 bases. CDR3 size: 14 residues. The germline V gene has CDR1 SGDLS and CDR2 YYNGEE. The J segment lost 2 bases and the V segment lost 7 bases, leaving 1 base of the junction unmatched. The CDR3 sequence: CASGGRAGANVLTF. The CDR3 DNA reads as TGTGCCAGCGGCGGGAGGGCTGGGGCCAACGTCCTGACTTTC. The full variable domain, completed using reference TRBV9 and TRBJ2-6, is DSGVTQTPKHLITATGQRVTLRCSPRSGDLSVYWYQQSLDQGLQFLIQYYNGEERAKGNILERFSAQQFPDLHSELNLSSLELGDSALYFCASGGRAGANVLTFGAGSRLTVL.

The chain uses TRBV4-1 and TRBJ1-1; no firm D call. The V gene's germline CDR1 is MGHRA and CDR2 YSYEKL. This CDR3 region has 12 residues. V gave up 2 bases and J gave up 5 bases, with 6 bases separating them. DNA of the CDR3: TGCGCCAGCAGCCAACCCTATACTGAAGCTTTCTTT. Protein product: CASSQPYTEAFF.

The chain couples TRBV4-1 to TRBJ2-4; TRBD2 agrees at 8 bases. The germline CDR1 and CDR2 sequences are MGHRA and YSYEKL. V lost 0 bases and J lost 9; bases outside the gene matches: 10. CDR3 length equals 16 residues. The CDR3 coding sequence is TGCGCCAGCAGCCAAGAACCCGTGACTAGCGTGAGCATTCAGTACTTC. It codes for CASSQEPVTSVSIQYF.

The table lists this clone with a few counts. The rearrangement links TRBV2 to TRBJ1-6; tentatively, D is TRBD1 (5 bases). Germline V lookup: CDR1 SNHLY, CDR2 FYNNEI. The CDR3 contains 13 residues. V lost 10 bases and J lost 10, with 17 bases in between. The CDR3 DNA reads as TGTGCCACCCAGGGAACGGGAGAATCACCCCTCCACTTT. Translation gives CATQGTGESPLHF.

This clone was picked up a small number of times. The genes are TRBV5-1 and TRBJ2-2; D possibly corresponds to TRBD1 (7 bases). In germline, CDR1 is SGHRS, CDR2 YFSETQ. The germline V and J ends were trimmed by 2 bases and 5 bases, with 16 bases remaining between them. The CDR3 runs to 16 residues. Here the CDR3 reads CASSFTEGAGTGELFF. The CDR3 coding sequence is TGCGCCAGCAGCTTCACGGAGGGGGCGGGTACCGGGGAGCTGTTTTTT.

This clone was picked up a small number of times. The V call is TRBV21-1, the J call TRBJ2-2; no check of the table's D call, TRBD1, against the DNA was made. TRBV21-1 is deemed a pseudogene. The CDR3 sequence is 14 residues long. CDR3 in DNA: TGTGCCACCAAGGGAAAGGGGGACACCGGGGAGCTGTTTTTT. Encoded protein: CATKGKGDTGELFF.

The rearrangement joins TRBV5-4 to TRBJ2-2, with D uncertain. Germline-derived CDR1 and CDR2 are SGHNT and YYREEE (reference sequence). V lost 0 bases, J lost 0 bases, and 6 bases lay in between. The CDR3 totals 15 residues. The CDR3 coding sequence is TGTGCCAGCAGCTTGGGACGGCCGAACACCGGGGAGCTGTTTTTT. Translation gives CASSLGRPNTGELFF.

The chain links TRBV4-2 to TRBJ2-1; TRBD2 agrees at 11 bases. Per germline, CDR1 LGHNA and CDR2 YNFKEQ. The J segment lost 9 bases and the V segment lost 4 bases, leaving 11 bases of the junction unmatched. The CDR3 spans 16 residues. CDR3 nucleotide sequence: TGTGCCAGCAGCCTAATCATAGCGGGGGGGCCGGGTGAGCAGTTCTTC. It translates to CASSLIIAGGPGEQFF.

This chain joins TRBV5-1 and TRBJ2-2; D remains unclear. V was pared by 0 bases and J by 1 base, with 4 bases between. The CDR3 runs to 14 residues. CDR1 SGHRS and CDR2 YFSETQ come from the germline V gene. Written as DNA, the CDR3 is TGCGCCAGCAGCTTGGCAGAGAACACCGGGGAGCTGTTTTTT. It yields the protein CASSLAENTGELFF.

The chain employs TRBV28 and TRBJ1-6; 7 bases fit TRBD1. The CDR3 runs to 16 residues. With 5 bases clipped from V and 7 bases from J, the junction kept 11 bases outside the gene matches. Germline V gene sequence: CDR1 MDHEN, CDR2 SYDVKM. The CDR3 loop reads CASSGEDRAENSPLHF. The CDR3 DNA reads TGTGCCAGCAGTGGGGAAGACAGGGCCGAGAATTCACCCCTCCACTTT.

The chain joins TRBV4-2 to TRBJ2-5; D may match TRBD1 or TRBD2 (5 bases each). From germline, CDR1 is LGHNA and CDR2 YNFKEQ. The CDR3 covers 16 residues. V shed 3 bases and J shed 3 bases, with 17 bases lying between them. CDR3: CASSQEVKVGEETQYF. Written as DNA, the CDR3 is TGTGCCAGCAGCCAGGAGGTCAAGGTAGGGGAAGAGACCCAGTACTTC.

The chain is built from TRBV7-9 and TRBJ2-3; TRBD2 agrees at 7 bases. Germline loops: CDR1 SEHNR, CDR2 FQNEAQ (reference sequence). This CDR3 spans 13 amino acids. V lost 4 bases, J lost 6 bases, and 4 bases stayed unmatched. The CDR3: CASSSNSGDTQYF. The CDR3 coding sequence is TGTGCCAGCAGCTCGAATAGCGGGGATACGCAGTATTTT.